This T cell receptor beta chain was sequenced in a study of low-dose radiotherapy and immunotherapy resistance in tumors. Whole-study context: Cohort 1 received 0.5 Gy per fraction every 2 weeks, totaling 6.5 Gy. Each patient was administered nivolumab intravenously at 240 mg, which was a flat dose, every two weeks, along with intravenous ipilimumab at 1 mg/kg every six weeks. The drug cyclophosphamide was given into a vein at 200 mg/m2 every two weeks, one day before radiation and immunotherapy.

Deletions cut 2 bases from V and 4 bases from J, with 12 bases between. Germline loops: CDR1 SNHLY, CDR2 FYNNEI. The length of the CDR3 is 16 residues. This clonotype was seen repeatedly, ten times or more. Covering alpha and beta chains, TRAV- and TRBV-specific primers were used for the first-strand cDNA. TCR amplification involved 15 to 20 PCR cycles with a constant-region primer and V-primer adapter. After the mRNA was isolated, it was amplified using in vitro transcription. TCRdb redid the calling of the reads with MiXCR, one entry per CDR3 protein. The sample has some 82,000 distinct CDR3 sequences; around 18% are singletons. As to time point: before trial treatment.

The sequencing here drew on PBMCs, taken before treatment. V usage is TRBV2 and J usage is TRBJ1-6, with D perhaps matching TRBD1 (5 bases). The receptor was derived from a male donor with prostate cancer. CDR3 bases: TGTGCCAGCAGTGAATTGGCAGGGAGATATAATTCACCCCTCCACTTT. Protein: CASSELAGRYNSPLHF.